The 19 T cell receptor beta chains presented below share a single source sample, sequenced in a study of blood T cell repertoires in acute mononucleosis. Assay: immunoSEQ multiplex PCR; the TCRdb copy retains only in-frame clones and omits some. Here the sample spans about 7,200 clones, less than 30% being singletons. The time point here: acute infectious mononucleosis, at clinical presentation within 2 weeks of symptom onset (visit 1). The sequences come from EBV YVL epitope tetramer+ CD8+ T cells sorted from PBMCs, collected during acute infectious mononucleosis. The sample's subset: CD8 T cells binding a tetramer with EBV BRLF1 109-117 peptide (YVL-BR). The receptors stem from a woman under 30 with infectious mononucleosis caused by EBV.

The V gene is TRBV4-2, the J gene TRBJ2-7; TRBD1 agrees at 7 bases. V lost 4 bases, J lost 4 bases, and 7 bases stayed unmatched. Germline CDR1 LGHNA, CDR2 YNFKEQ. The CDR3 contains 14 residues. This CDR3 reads CASSPWDSLYEQYF. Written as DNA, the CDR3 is TGTGCCAGCAGCCCCTGGGACAGCCTTTACGAGCAGTACTTC.

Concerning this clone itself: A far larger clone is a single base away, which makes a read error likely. CDR3 DNA sequence: TGCAGCGTTGGGCAGGCCCTTTTCAATGAGCAGTTCTTC. Translating gives CSVGQALFNEQFF. The gene calls are TRBV29-1 and TRBJ2-1; D unclear. The CDR3 spans 13 residues. V was cut by 4 bases and J by 6 bases, with 13 bases left in between. Germline V lookup: CDR1 SQVTM, CDR2 ANQGSEA.

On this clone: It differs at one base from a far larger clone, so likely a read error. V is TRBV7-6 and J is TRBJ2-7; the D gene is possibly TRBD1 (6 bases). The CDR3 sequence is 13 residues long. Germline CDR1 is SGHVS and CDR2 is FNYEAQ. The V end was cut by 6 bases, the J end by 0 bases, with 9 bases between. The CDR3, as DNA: TGTGCCAGCAGTTGGACAGCCTCCTACGAGCAGTACTTC. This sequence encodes CASSWTASYEQYF.

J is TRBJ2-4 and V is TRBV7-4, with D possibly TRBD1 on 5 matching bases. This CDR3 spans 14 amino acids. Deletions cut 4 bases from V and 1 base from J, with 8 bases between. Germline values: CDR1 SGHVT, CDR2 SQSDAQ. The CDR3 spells CASSWAGAKNIQYF. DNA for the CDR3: TGTGCCAGCAGCTGGGCAGGGGCCAAAAACATTCAGTACTTC.

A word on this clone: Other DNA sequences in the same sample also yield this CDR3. As DNA, the CDR3 is TGTGCCAGCAGTGACTGGACAGGGAATTCGTACTCTGGGGCCAACGTCCTGACTTTC. Its protein is CASSDWTGNSYSGANVLTF. The genes are TRBV6-1 and TRBJ2-6, with 8 bases that match TRBD1. V was clipped by 3 bases and J by 0 bases; unmatched bases: 10. Germline V gene lookup returns CDR1 MNHNS and CDR2 SASEGT. The CDR3 contains 19 residues.

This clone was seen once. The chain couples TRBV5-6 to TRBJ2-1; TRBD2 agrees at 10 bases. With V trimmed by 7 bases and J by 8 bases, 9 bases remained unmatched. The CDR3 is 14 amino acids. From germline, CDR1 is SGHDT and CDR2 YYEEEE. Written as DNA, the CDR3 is TGTGCCAGCTTGAGTCTAGCGGGAGTCCATGAGCAGTTCTTC. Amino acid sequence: CASLSLAGVHEQFF.

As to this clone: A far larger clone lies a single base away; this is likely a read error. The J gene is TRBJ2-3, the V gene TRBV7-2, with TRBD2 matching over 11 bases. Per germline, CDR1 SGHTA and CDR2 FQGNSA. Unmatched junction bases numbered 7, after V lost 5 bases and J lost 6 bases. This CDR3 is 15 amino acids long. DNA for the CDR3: TGTGCCAGCAGCCTCACTAGCGGGAGTGAGGATACGCAGTATTTT. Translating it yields CASSLTSGSEDTQYF.

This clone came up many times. The DNA for the CDR3 is TGTGCCAGCAGCCAACTACAGGGGGCCGGGGAGCTGTTTTTT. Translation gives CASSQLQGAGELFF. The gene calls are TRBV5-5 and TRBJ2-2; 8 positions match TRBD1. Germline trimming cut 4 bases from V and 6 bases from J; bases unmatched to any gene: 5. The CDR3 spans 14 residues. Germline values: CDR1 SGHKS, CDR2 YYEKEE (reference sequence).

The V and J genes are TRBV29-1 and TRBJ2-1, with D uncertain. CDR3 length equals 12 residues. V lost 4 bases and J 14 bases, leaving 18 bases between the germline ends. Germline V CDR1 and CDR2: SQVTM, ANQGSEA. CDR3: CSVVVPLYNEFF. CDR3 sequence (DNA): TGCAGCGTTGTAGTACCCCTTTACAATGAGTTCTTC.

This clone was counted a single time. Here the CDR3 DNA reads TGTGCCAGCAGCTTAAGGGGGTTGGACAGCTACAATGAGCAGTTCTTC. Protein sequence: CASSLRGLDSYNEQFF. The chain has TRBV7-4 and TRBJ2-1, with TRBD1 as a possible D gene (6 bases). This CDR3 is 16 amino acids long. Germline V gene lookup returns CDR1 SGHVT and CDR2 SQSDAQ. V was pared by 2 bases and J by 3 bases, with 14 bases between.

The CDR3 region has the DNA TGTGCCAGCAGTTTCGGAACGGGGAGCGGAGAGACCCAGTACTTC. As protein: CASSFGTGSGETQYF. The V and J genes are TRBV7-2 and TRBJ2-5; D perhaps matches TRBD2 (5 bases). CDR3 length equals 15 residues. CDR1 and CDR2 from the germline V gene are SGHTA and FQGNSA. V shed 6 bases and J shed 4 bases, with 18 bases lying between them.

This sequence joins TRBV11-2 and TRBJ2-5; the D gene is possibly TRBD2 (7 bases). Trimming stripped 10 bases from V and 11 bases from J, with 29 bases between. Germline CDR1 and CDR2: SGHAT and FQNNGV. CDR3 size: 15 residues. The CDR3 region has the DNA TGTGCCACCGAGCAAGGGGGGCGGGGGCTAGAGCCTCAGTACTTC. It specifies CATEQGGRGLEPQYF.

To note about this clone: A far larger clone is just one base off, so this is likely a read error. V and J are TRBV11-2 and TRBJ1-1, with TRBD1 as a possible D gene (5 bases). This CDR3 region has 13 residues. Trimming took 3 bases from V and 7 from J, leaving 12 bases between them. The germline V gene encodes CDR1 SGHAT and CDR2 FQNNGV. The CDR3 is CASSLAGSNEAFF. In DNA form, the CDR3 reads TGTGCCAGCAGCTTGGCAGGGTCGAATGAAGCTTTCTTT.

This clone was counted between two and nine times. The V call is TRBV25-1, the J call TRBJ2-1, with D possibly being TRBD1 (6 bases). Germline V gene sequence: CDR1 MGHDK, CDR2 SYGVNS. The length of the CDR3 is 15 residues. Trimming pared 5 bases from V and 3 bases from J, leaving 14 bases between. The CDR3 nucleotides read TGTGCCAGCAGTTTACTTCGGACAGACTACAATGAGCAGTTCTTC. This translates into CASSLLRTDYNEQFF.

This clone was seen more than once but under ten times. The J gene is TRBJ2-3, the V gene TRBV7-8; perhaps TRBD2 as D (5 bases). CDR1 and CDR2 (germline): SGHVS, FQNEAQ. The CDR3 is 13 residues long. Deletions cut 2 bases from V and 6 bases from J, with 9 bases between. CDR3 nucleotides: TGTGCCAGCAGCTTACTAGCTGGGGATACGCAGTATTTT. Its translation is CASSLLAGDTQYF.

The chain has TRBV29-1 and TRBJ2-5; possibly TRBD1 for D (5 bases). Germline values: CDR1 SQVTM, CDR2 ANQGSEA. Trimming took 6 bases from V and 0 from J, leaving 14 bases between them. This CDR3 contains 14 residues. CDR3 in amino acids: CSVRGLTHQETQYF. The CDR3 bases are TGCAGCGTAAGGGGATTGACCCACCAAGAGACCCAGTACTTC.

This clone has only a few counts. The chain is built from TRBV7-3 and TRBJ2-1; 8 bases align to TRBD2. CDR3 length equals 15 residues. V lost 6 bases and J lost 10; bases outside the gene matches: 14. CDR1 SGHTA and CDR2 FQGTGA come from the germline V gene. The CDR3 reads CASRPLLGGAMEQFF. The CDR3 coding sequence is TGTGCCAGCAGACCCCTCCTCGGGGGGGCCATGGAGCAGTTCTTC.

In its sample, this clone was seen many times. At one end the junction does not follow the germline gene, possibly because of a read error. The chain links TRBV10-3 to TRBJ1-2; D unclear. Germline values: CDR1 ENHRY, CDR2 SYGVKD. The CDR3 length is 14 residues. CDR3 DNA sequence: TGTGCCAGCAGTGATACCGGGCTAAACTATGGCTACACCTTC. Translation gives CASSDTGLNYGYTF.

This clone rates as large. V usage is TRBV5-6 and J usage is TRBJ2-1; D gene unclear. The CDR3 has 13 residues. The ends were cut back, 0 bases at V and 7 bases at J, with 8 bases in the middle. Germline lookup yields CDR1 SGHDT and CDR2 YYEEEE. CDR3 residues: CASSLALQNEQFF. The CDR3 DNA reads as TGTGCCAGCAGCTTGGCCCTTCAAAATGAGCAGTTCTTC.